This entry lists 5 T cell receptor beta chains sequenced from one sample in a study of T cells in Graves' hyperthyroidism and ophthalmopathy. Amplification targeted TCR beta CDR3 regions from RNA transcripts. TCR CDR3 regions were first amplified by RT-PCR with HTBI primers. TCRdb passed the multiplex PCR reads through MiXCR, listing each CDR3 protein once. The profile shows around 350,000 distinct CDR3 sequences, approximately 19% of them singletons. The sequencing input was blood. Receptors were obtained from a woman aged 18-30 years with Graves' hyperthyroidism.

This clonotype was recorded many times. J is TRBJ1-1 and V is TRBV6-1; TRBD1 aligns across 7 bases. Trimming took 5 bases from V and 5 from J; bases not matched to a gene: 5. CDR3 length equals 13 residues. Germline V gives CDR1 MNHNS, CDR2 SASEGT. The CDR3, as DNA: TGTGCCAGCAGTAAGGGGGCGCGAACTGAAGCTTTCTTT. This encodes CASSKGARTEAFF.

This clonotype was counted at least ten times. This chain uses TRBV28 with TRBJ2-7, with 9 bases aligning to TRBD1. This CDR3 has 17 amino acids. Germline lookup yields CDR1 MDHEN and CDR2 SYDVKM. J gave up 3 bases and V 1 base, and 10 bases lay outside the gene matches. The CDR3 DNA follows: TGTGCCAGCAGTTTATCCCTTGAGGACAGGGGCAACTACGAGCAGTACTTC. Translated: CASSLSLEDRGNYEQYF.

Ten or more counts support this clonotype. The rearrangement links TRBV6-2 or TRBV6-3 to TRBJ2-7; 7 nucleotides match TRBD1. Unmatched junction bases numbered 6, after V lost 4 bases and J lost 0 bases. CDR3 length: 15 residues. Germline V gene lookup returns CDR1 MNHEY and CDR2 SVGEGT. The CDR3 loop is CASSFRDSNSYEQYF. In nucleotides, the CDR3 is TGTGCCAGCAGTTTCCGGGACAGTAACTCCTACGAGCAGTACTTC.

This clonotype was seen repeatedly, ten times or more. The V gene is TRBV6-1, the J gene TRBJ2-7, with TRBD1 identical over 8 bases. V was pared by 2 bases and J by 1 base, with 4 bases of the junction left unmatched. Germline assignment: CDR1 MNHNS and CDR2 SASEGT. This CDR3 contains 15 residues. CDR3 amino acids: CASSEWQGASYEQYF. The CDR3 DNA sequence: TGTGCCAGCAGTGAATGGCAGGGGGCTTCCTACGAGCAGTACTTC.

This clonotype has ten or more counts. J is TRBJ2-7 and V is TRBV12-3 or TRBV12-4; 7 bases are a match to TRBD1. The CDR3 consists of 14 residues. V lost 5 bases and J lost 3; bases outside the gene matches: 7. The CDR3 DNA follows: TGTGCCAGCAGTCCCGACAGGGCGAGCTACGAGCAGTACTTC. Translating gives CASSPDRASYEQYF.